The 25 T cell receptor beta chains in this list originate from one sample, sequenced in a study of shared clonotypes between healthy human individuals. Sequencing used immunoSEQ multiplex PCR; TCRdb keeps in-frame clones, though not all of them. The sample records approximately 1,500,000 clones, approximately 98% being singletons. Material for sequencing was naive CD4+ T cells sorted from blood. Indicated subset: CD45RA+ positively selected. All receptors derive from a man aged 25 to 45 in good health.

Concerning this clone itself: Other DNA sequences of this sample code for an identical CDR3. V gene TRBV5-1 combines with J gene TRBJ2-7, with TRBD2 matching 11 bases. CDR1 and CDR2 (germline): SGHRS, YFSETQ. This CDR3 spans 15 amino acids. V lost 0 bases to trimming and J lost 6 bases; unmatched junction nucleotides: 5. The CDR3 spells CASSLVLAGGGEQYF. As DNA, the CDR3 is TGCGCCAGCAGCTTGGTTCTAGCGGGAGGCGGCGAGCAGTACTTC.

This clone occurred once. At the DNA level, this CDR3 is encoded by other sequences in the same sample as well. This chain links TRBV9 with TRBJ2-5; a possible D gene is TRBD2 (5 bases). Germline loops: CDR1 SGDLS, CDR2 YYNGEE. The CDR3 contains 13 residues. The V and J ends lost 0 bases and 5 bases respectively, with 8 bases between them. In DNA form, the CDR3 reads TGTGCCAGCAGCGTAGGAGGGTATGAGACCCAGTACTTC. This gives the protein CASSVGGYETQYF.

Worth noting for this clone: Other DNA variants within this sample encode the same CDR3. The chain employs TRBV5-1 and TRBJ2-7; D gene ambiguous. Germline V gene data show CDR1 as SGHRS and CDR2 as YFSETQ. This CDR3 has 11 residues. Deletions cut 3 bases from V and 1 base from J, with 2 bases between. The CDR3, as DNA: TGCGCCAGCAGCTCTTCCTACGAGCAGTACTTC. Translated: CASSSSYEQYF.

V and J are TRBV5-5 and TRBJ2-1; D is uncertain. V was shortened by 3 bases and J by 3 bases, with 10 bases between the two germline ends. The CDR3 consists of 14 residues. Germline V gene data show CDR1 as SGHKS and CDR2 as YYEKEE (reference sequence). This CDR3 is CASSSQQNYNEQFF. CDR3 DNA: TGTGCCAGCAGCTCCCAGCAAAACTACAATGAGCAGTTCTTC.

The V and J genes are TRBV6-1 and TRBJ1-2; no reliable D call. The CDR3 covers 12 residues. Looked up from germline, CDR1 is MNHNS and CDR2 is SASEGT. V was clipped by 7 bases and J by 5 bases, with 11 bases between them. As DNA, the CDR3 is TGTGCCAGCACCGGACGGAAGTATGGCTACACCTTC. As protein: CASTGRKYGYTF.

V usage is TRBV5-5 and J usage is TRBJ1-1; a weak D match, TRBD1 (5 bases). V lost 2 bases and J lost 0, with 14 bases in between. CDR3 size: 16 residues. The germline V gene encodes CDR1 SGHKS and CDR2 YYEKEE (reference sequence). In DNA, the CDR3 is TGTGCCAGCAGCTTCGACAGTAAATTAATGAACACTGAAGCTTTCTTT. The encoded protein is CASSFDSKLMNTEAFF. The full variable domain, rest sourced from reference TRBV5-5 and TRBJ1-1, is DAGVTQSPTHLIKTRGQQVTLRCSPISGHKSVSWYQQVLGQGPQFIFQYYEKEERGRGNFPDRFSARQFPNYSSELNVNALLLGDSALYLCASSFDSKLMNTEAFFGQGTRLTVV.

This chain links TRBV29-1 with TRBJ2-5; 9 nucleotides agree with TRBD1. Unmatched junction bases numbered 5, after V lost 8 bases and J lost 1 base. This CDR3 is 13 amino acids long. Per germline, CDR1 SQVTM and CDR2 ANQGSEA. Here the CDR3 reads CSTPDRGQETQYF. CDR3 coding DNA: TGCAGCACCCCGGACAGGGGCCAAGAGACCCAGTACTTC.

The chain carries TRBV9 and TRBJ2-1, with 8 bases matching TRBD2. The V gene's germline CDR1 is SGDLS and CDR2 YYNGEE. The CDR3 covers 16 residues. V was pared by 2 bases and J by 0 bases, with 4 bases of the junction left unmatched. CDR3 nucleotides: TGTGCCAGCAGCGTTATAGCGGGGACCTCCTACAATGAGCAGTTCTTC. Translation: CASSVIAGTSYNEQFF.

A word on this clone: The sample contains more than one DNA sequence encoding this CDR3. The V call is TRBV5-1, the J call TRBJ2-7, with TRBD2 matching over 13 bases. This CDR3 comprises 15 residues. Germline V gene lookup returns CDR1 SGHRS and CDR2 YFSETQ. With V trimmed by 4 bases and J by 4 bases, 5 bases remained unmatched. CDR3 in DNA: TGCGCCAGCAGCCTTGGGACTAGCGGGACATACGAGCAGTACTTC. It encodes CASSLGTSGTYEQYF. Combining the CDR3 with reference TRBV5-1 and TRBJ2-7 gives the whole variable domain KAGVTQTPRYLIKTRGQQVTLSCSPISGHRSVSWYQQTPGQGLQFLFEYFSETQRNKGNFPGRFSGRQFSNSRSEMNVSTLELGDSALYLCASSLGTSGTYEQYFGPGTRLTVT.

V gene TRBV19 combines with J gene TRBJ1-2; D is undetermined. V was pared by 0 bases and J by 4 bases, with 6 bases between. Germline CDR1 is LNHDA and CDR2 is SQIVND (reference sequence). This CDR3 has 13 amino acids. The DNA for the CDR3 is TGTGCCAGTAGTATAGATCTAGGCTATGGCTACACCTTC. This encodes CASSIDLGYGYTF.

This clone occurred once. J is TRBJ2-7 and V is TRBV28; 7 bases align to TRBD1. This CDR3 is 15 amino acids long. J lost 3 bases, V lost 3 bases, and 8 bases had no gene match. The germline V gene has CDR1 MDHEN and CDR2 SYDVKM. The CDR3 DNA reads TGTGCCAGCAGTTTCCCTAAGGGGGCTGACTACGAGCAGTACTTC. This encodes CASSFPKGADYEQYF. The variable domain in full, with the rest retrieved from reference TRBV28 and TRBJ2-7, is DVKVTQSSRYLVKRTGEKVFLECVQDMDHENMFWYRQDPGLGLRLIYFSYDVKMKEKGDIPEGYSVSREKKERFSLILESASTNQTSMYLCASSFPKGADYEQYFGPGTRLTVT.

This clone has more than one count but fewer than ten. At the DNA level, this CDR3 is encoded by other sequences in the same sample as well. CDR3 coding DNA: TGTGCCAGCAGCCAGTCCTACGAGCAGTACTTC. It codes for CASSQSYEQYF. The V gene is TRBV28, the J gene TRBJ2-7; no clear D. Trimming took off 6 bases at V and 1 base at J, with 4 bases between the two ends. CDR3 length: 11 residues. In germline, CDR1 is MDHEN, CDR2 SYDVKM.

The CDR3 DNA is TGTGCCAGCAGCCTAAACCATCTAGCGGGAGGGAGAGAGACCCAGTACTTC. Protein sequence: CASSLNHLAGGRETQYF. This sequence joins TRBV13 and TRBJ2-5; TRBD2 aligns across 12 bases. Germline V gene lookup returns CDR1 PRHDT and CDR2 FYEKMQ (reference sequence). CDR3 length: 17 residues. V was pared by 5 bases and J by 4 bases, with 11 bases of the junction left unmatched.

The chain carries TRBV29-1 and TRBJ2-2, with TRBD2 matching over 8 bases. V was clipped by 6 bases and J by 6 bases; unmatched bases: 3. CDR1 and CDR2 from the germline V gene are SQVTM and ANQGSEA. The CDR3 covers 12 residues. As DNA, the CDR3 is TGCAGCGTAGGACTAGCATCCGGGGAGCTGTTTTTT. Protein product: CSVGLASGELFF.

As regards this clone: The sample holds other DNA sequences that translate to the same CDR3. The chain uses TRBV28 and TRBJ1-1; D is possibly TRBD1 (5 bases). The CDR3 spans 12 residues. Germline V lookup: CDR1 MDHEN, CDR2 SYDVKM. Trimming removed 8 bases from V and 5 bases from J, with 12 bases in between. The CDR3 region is CASATGGTEAFF. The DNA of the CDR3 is TGTGCCAGCGCAACGGGGGGTACTGAAGCTTTCTTT.

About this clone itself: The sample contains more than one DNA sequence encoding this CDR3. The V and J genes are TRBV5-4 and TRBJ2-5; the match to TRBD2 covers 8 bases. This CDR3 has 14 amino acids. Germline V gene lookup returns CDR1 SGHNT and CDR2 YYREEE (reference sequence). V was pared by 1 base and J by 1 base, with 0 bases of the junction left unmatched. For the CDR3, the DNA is TGTGCCAGCAGCTTGACTAGCGGCCAAGAGACCCAGTACTTC. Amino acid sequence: CASSLTSGQETQYF.

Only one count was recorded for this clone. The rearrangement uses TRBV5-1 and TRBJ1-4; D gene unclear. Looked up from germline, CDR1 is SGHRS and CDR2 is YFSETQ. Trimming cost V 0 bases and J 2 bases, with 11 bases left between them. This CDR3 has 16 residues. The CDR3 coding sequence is TGCGCCAGCAGCTTGGTTAAGGATGGGACTAATGAAAAACTGTTTTTT. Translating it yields CASSLVKDGTNEKLFF.

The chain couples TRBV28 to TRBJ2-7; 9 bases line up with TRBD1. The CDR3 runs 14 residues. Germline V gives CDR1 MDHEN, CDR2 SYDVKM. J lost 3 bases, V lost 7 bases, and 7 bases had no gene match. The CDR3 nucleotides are TGTGCCAGCATCTCTCCGGGACAGGGCTACGAGCAGTACTTC. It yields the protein CASISPGQGYEQYF.

In DNA, the CDR3 is TGTGCCAGCAGTTTCGTCTCTGGGGCCAACGTCCTGACTTTC. As protein: CASSFVSGANVLTF. The chain recombines TRBV28 with TRBJ2-6; D call uncertain. With 3 bases removed from V and 0 bases from J, the gap between germline ends came to 3 bases. The V gene's germline CDR1 is MDHEN and CDR2 SYDVKM. The CDR3 sequence is 14 residues long. Full variable domain (missing parts from reference TRBV28 and TRBJ2-6): DVKVTQSSRYLVKRTGEKVFLECVQDMDHENMFWYRQDPGLGLRLIYFSYDVKMKEKGDIPEGYSVSREKKERFSLILESASTNQTSMYLCASSFVSGANVLTFGAGSRLTVL.

DNA of the CDR3: TGTGCCAGCAGTTCCGGGACAGGGGGATACTACGAGCAGTACTTC. It yields the protein CASSSGTGGYYEQYF. This sequence joins TRBV27 and TRBJ2-7, with 11 bases lining up with TRBD1. Unmatched junction bases numbered 5, after V lost 4 bases and J lost 3 bases. The CDR3 has 15 residues. Per the germline V gene, CDR1 is MNHEY and CDR2 is SMNVEV (reference sequence).

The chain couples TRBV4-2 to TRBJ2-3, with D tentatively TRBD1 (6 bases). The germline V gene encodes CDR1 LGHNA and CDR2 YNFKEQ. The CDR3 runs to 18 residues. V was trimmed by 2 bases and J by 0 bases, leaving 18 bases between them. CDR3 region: CASSQYRQDSSSTDTQYF. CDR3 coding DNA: TGTGCCAGCAGCCAATATCGCCAGGACAGCTCTAGCACAGATACGCAGTATTTT.

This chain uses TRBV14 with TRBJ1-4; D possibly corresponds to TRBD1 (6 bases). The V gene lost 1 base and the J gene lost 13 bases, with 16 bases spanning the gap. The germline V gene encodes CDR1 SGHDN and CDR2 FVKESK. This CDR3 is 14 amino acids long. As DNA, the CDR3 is TGTGCCAGCAGCCAAGCGCCCAGGGGACGCTTACTGTTTTTT. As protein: CASSQAPRGRLLFF.

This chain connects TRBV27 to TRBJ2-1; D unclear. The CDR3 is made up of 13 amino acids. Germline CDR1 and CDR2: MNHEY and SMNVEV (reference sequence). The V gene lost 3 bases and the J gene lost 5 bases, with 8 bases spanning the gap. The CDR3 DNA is TGTGCCAGCAGTTTTTTGGCGGACAATGAGCAGTTCTTC. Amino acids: CASSFLADNEQFF.

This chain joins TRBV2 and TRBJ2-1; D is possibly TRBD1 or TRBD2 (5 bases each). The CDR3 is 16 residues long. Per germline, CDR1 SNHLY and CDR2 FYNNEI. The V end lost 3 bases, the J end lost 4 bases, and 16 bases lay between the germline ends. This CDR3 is CASSDPAGTVYNEQFF. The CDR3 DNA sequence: TGTGCCAGCAGTGATCCCGCCGGGACGGTATACAATGAGCAGTTCTTC.

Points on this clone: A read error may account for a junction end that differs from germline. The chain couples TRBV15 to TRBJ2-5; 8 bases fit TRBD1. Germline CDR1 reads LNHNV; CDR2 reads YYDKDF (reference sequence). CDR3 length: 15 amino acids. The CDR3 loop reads CATSRGRGLLETQYF. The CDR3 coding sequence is TGTGCCACCAGTAGAGGCAGGGGGCTGTTAGAGACCCAGTACTTC.